This T cell receptor beta chain is drawn from a study of technical replicates of blood from several donors. The method was immunoSEQ multiplex PCR; TCRdb's version includes in-frame clones alone and lacks a portion of them. The sample lists tens of thousands of clones, roughly 96% seen once, with roughly 0.21% in the top ten. J lost 6 bases, V lost 5 bases, and 10 bases had no gene match. CDR3 length: 16 residues. Per germline, CDR1 SGHAT and CDR2 FQNNGV. The genes are TRBV11-2 and TRBJ2-1, with 10 bases fitting TRBD2. The sample taken for sequencing was T cells isolated from PBMCs. This TCR derives from a human donor in good health. In nucleotides, the CDR3 is TGTGCCAGCAGCCCAATACTAGCGGGATGGAGCAATGAGCAGTTCTTC. Translation gives CASSPILAGWSNEQFF.